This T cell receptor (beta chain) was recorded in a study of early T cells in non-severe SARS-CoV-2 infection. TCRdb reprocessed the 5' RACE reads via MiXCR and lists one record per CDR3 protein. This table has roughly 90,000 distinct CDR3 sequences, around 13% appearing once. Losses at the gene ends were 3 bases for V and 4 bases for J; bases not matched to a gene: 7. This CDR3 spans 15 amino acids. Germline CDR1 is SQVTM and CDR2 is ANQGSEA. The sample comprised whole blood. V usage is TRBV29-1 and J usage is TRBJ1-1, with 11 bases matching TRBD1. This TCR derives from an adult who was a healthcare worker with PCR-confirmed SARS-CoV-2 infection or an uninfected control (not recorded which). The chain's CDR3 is CSVDGPGQGATEAFF. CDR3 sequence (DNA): TGCAGCGTTGACGGGCCTGGACAGGGGGCCACTGAAGCTTTCTTT.